This T cell receptor (beta chain) was observed in a study of T cell responses to AZD1222 COVID-19 vaccine. General study findings and limits: Only a handful of people who got AZD1222 tested seropositive at baseline. Reports say nearly half of spike-specific TCRs go after unmutated variant regions. Donor demographics were predominantly white British with a female majority; clonal diversity may be underestimated.

The data were produced by immunoSEQ multiplex PCR, yet TCRdb's version contains in-frame clones alone and is incomplete. The table lists 150,000 or so clones, about 90% of them singletons. Only one count was recorded for this clone. As yet, its antigen is unknown. This specimen includes other DNA sequences encoding the same CDR3. This TCR came from an adult in good health. The specimen comprised peripheral blood, sampled on day 0 of AZD1222 vaccination.

The CDR3 loop reads CASSVGVTGELFF. CDR3 in DNA: TGTGCCAGCAGCGTTGGAGTCACCGGGGAGCTGTTTTTT. The chain links TRBV9 to TRBJ2-2; no definite D call. The germline V and J ends were trimmed by 2 bases and 4 bases, with 6 bases remaining between them. CDR3 size: 13 residues. CDR1 SGDLS and CDR2 YYNGEE come from the germline V gene.